This T cell receptor (beta chain) was sequenced in a study of OX40 agonist ivuxolimab in advanced cancers. General notes on the study: Ivuxolimab was a fully human IgG2 agonistic monoclonal antibody targeting the costimulatory receptor OX40 (CD134). Intravenous ivuxolimab was administered to patients every 2 weeks at six dose levels: 0.01, 0.1, 0.3, 1.5, 3 and 10 mg/kg. Of the approximately 53 patients in dose escalation, some 19 had hepatocellular carcinoma, around 15 had melanoma, 9 had renal cell carcinoma and 9 had head and neck cancer. The dose-escalation cohort was 82.7% male with a mean age of approximately 60 years, ranging from roughly 23 to 90. Prior anti-PD-1, anti-PD-L1 or anti-CTLA-4 therapy was permitted, and checkpoint inhibitors had been received by less than 45% of dose-escalation patients. Partial responses occurred in three dose-escalation patients: two with cutaneous melanoma and one with hepatocellular carcinoma. Peripheral TCRbeta sequencing was intended to test whether TCR sequence diversity was altered and clonal T-cell expansion was caused by ivuxolimab. The paper reports the monotherapy dose-escalation portion (N of about 47 patients) of the phase I ivuxolimab trial.

The trial excluded patients who had a history of autoimmune disease or who were on systemic immunosuppression. In every dose cohort, peripheral blood was drawn for TCR sequencing at baseline, cycle 4 day 1, and cycle 7 day 1. Samples were obtained from an open-label, multicenter, first-in-human phase I dose-escalation trial of ivuxolimab. The trial enrolled adults with locally advanced or metastatic head and neck squamous cell, hepatocellular, melanoma or renal cell carcinoma. Before TCR sequencing, CD4+ T cells and CD8+ T cells from peripheral blood were sorted into separate populations. The paper's findings and limits, for the study overall: In the 0.1-3.0 mg/kg groups, partial responders had among the lowest normalized peripheral clonal expansion, particularly in CD8+ T cells. After ivuxolimab, CD8+ T cells had more expanded clones than CD4+ T cells on average. The antigen specificity of the peripheral T cells that underwent clonal expansion was not determined. At doses from 0.1 to 3.0 mg/kg, clonal expansion was seen in both CD4+ and CD8+ blood T cells between baseline and week 6. Low levels of normalized T-cell clonal expansion were also seen in some patients who did not respond.

This clone was seen only once. What this receptor recognizes is not known. One base away there is no much larger clone; base qualities are not given. To sequence the TCRbeta CDR3 region, genomic DNA was isolated from the sorted cells. TCRbeta CDR3 regions were sequenced using the immunoSEQ Assay. Sourced from immuneACCESS, this table was stored by TCRdb with only in-frame sequences that have V and J called. A share of the clones is absent; for the studies checked, an unresolved V gene accounts for under half, and the remainder has no known explanation. For this sample there are 45,000 to 50,000 clones; 80% to 90% appear just once. In total, the top ten clones hold around 7.9% of the sample. Sequenced here: CD4+ or CD8+ T cells sorted from blood, sampled in a trial of the OX40 agonist ivuxolimab. This sequence was found in an adult with an advanced solid tumor such as melanoma, head and neck, liver or kidney cancer.

The CDR3 corresponds to CASSLGRGYGYTF. The sequenced DNA: TGTGCCAGCAGCCTGGGCAGGGGATATGGCTACACCTTC. This receptor chain uses TRBV7-2 and TRBJ1-2; tentative D gene TRBD1, with 6 bases matching. Taken from the germline V gene, the CDR1 and CDR2 loops are SGHTA and FQGNSA. The cysteine opens and the phenylalanine closes a CDR3 of 13 amino acids. Only the CDR3 portion is preserved as DNA: 39 bases, with reading frame beginning at the first base. V drops 5 bases and J drops 5 bases, leaving 12 bases in between.